The next 12 T cell receptor beta chains were all read from a single sample in a study of regulatory T cells in long-lasting Graves disease. Sample time point: persistent/refractory GD, antithyroid drugs over 5 years with positive TRAb. The TCR library was made from RNA that had been extracted from PBMCs in TRIzol. Building the TCR beta libraries relied on iRepertoire HTBI primers, and CDR3 regions underwent Arm-PCR. TCRdb independently ran MiXCR on the multiplex PCR reads; one entry per CDR3 protein. The sample has 250,000 to 300,000 distinct CDR3 sequences; more than 20% are singletons. The specimen was peripheral blood mononuclear cells (PBMCs), collected when the disease was refractory, from a patient treated with antithyroid drugs. These receptor sequences come from a female donor with Graves disease.

This clonotype was seen ten or more times. The rearrangement joins TRBV2 to TRBJ2-2; D not certain. Trimming took off 10 bases at V and 6 bases at J, with 6 bases between the two ends. The CDR3 contains 10 residues. From germline, CDR1 is SNHLY and CDR2 FYNNEI. CDR3 sequence (DNA): TGTGCCACCTTCGCCGGGGAGCTGTTTTTT. It codes for CATFAGELFF.

The V gene is TRBV11-2, the J gene TRBJ2-5; 13 bases fit TRBD2. The germline CDR1 and CDR2 sequences are SGHAT and FQNNGV. The V segment lost 4 bases and the J segment 6 bases; nucleotides outside the gene matches: 8. The CDR3 runs 16 residues. CDR3: CASSSWTSGSLKTQYF. The CDR3 coding sequence is TGTGCCAGCAGCTCCTGGACTAGCGGGAGCTTGAAGACCCAGTACTTC.

The table lists this clonotype with many counts. The genes are TRBV30 and TRBJ2-7; D tentatively reads TRBD1 or TRBD2 (6 bases each). CDR1 is GTSNPN and CDR2 is SVGIG in the germline V gene (reference sequence). V lost 5 bases to trimming and J lost 6 bases, with 14 bases between them. The CDR3 extends over 12 amino acids. In DNA form, the CDR3 reads TGTGCCTGGGATGGAGGGGGAAGCGAGCAGTACTTC. Protein product: CAWDGGGSEQYF.

This clonotype occurred many times. V is TRBV12-3 or TRBV12-4 and J is TRBJ1-1; 7 nucleotides match TRBD1. This CDR3 contains 15 residues. The V and J ends lost 5 bases and 3 bases, in that order; junction bases with no gene match: 9. CDR3 loop: CASSVRQGPYTEAFF. The CDR3, as DNA: TGTGCCAGCAGTGTACGACAGGGTCCCTACACTGAAGCTTTCTTT.

This clonotype came up many times. The V call is TRBV6-1, the J call TRBJ1-2; TRBD1 is a possible D gene (5 bases). The germline CDR1 and CDR2 sequences are MNHNS and SASEGT. This CDR3 is 15 amino acids long. V lost 3 bases and J lost 5, with 16 bases in between. CDR3: CASSERTRPAYGYTF. In DNA, the CDR3 is TGTGCCAGCAGTGAGCGGACAAGGCCTGCGTATGGCTACACCTTC.

The table lists this clonotype with many counts. The chain joins TRBV11-1 to TRBJ2-5; D might be TRBD2 (6 bases). This CDR3 comprises 15 residues. The germline V and J ends were trimmed by 5 bases and 0 bases, with 13 bases remaining between them. Germline values: CDR1 SGHAT, CDR2 FQDESV (reference sequence). The CDR3 sequence is CASSAGVADQETQYF. In DNA form, the CDR3 reads TGTGCCAGCAGCGCAGGAGTAGCGGACCAAGAGACCCAGTACTTC.

The table lists this clonotype with many counts. The chain has TRBV7-2 and TRBJ1-2; D remains ambiguous. Trimming took 4 bases from V and 3 from J, leaving 9 bases between them. Germline values: CDR1 SGHTA, CDR2 FQGNSA. This CDR3 has 13 residues. CDR3 coding DNA: TGTGCCAGCAGCTATTACATTGACTATGGCTACACCTTC. It is translated as CASSYYIDYGYTF.

The table lists this clonotype with many counts. The chain is built from TRBV18 and TRBJ1-2, with 7 bases lining up with TRBD1. V gave up 3 bases and J gave up 4 bases; unmatched junction bases: 11. This CDR3 has 16 amino acids. Germline CDR1 KGHSH, CDR2 LQKENI. The CDR3 loop is CASSPDATGTFYGYTF. The CDR3 nucleotides read TGTGCCAGCTCACCTGATGCGACAGGGACATTCTATGGCTACACCTTC.

The chain links TRBV2 to TRBJ2-3, with D hard to call. Trimming shortened V by 10 bases and J by 2 bases, and 19 bases separated the two germline ends. The CDR3 spans 15 residues. Germline CDR1 is SNHLY and CDR2 is FYNNEI. CDR3 DNA sequence: TGTGCCACCACTCGTGGCGTATTATCCACAGATACGCAGTATTTT. Its protein product is CATTRGVLSTDTQYF.

The chain couples TRBV20-1 to TRBJ2-2; D unclear. The ends were cut back, 2 bases at V and 0 bases at J, with 7 bases in the middle. The germline V gene encodes CDR1 DFQATT and CDR2 SNEGSKA (reference sequence). The CDR3 consists of 14 residues. CDR3 in amino acids: CSARNSANTGELFF. As DNA, the CDR3 is TGCAGTGCTAGAAACAGTGCGAACACCGGGGAGCTGTTTTTT.

The chain links TRBV18 to TRBJ1-1; TRBD1 matches 11 bases. The CDR3 extends over 18 amino acids. J lost 4 bases, V lost 0 bases, and 10 bases had no gene match. The V gene's germline CDR1 is KGHSH and CDR2 LQKENI. The CDR3 loop reads CASSPPTGQGAVSTEAFF. DNA for the CDR3: TGTGCCAGCTCACCACCTACAGGACAGGGGGCGGTTAGCACTGAAGCTTTCTTT.

This clonotype was seen at least ten times. The V gene is TRBV12-3 or TRBV12-4, the J gene TRBJ1-4; TRBD1 is a possible D gene (5 bases). The CDR3 totals 18 residues. The germline V and J ends were trimmed by 1 base and 5 bases, with 20 bases remaining between them. CDR3 coding DNA: TGTGCCAGCAGTTTAGGGGGGTGGTTTGGGCAGACAAATGAAAAACTGTTTTTT. Its translation is CASSLGGWFGQTNEKLFF.